The clone carrying this T cell receptor (beta chain) has only a few counts. Its cognate antigen is unknown. Each CDR3 protein is one row after TCRdb ran MiXCR on the reads. The sample holds 800,000 to 950,000 distinct CDR3 sequences, less than 35% seen once. This sample stems from a study of T cell repertoires in cytomegalovirus infection. About the study: The authors used CMV epitopes that were HLA-C-restricted (recently identified) and HLA-B-restricted (well studied).

CDR3 size: 13 residues. The V and J ends lost 4 bases and 7 bases respectively, with 14 bases between them. Germline CDR1 SGHRS, CDR2 YFSETQ. Broader study findings: People with CMV and the relevant HLA were identified by cumulative public TCR beta family frequency. CMV-specific HLA-C-restricted TCR beta clonotypes dominated the ex vivo response.

This TCR derives from a human donor in good health (CMV status not recorded). Some clones in this sample may be carry-over from other donors' samples. This chain links TRBV5-1 with TRBJ2-5, with D maybe TRBD1 (5 bases). Sequencing used cultured CD8+ T cells from PBMCs, obtained from culture after CMV antigen stimulation. The CDR3 spells CASSGRVNGTQYF. DNA of the CDR3: TGCGCCAGCAGCGGCAGGGTGAACGGGACCCAGTACTTC. The full variable domain, with the rest looked up from reference TRBV5-1 and TRBJ2-5, is KAGVTQTPRYLIKTRGQQVTLSCSPISGHRSVSWYQQTPGQGLQFLFEYFSETQRNKGNFPGRFSGRQFSNSRSEMNVSTLELGDSALYLCASSGRVNGTQYFGPGTRLLVL.